The source of this TCR beta chain is a study of vaccination and CD4 T cells after COVID-19. An Oncomine TCR Beta short-read assay was used to sequence the DNA from cultured CD4+ T cells. TCRdb used MiXCR to reprocess the PCR reads, holding one entry per CDR3 protein. The sample includes 14,000 to 15,000 distinct CDR3 sequences, 40% to 60% of them seen just once. Losses at the gene ends were 0 bases for V and 8 bases for J; bases not matched to a gene: 9. CDR1 is SGHVS and CDR2 is FNYEAQ in the germline V gene. The CDR3 is made up of 16 amino acids. The treatment: approximately nine-day PBMC culture with coronavirus spike peptide pools or control peptides (ViraFEST assay). Comment on this clonotype: Its target is unknown.

The sample comprised CD4+ T cells from blood, cultured in vitro. This rearrangement joins TRBV7-6 to TRBJ1-4; 7 nucleotides match TRBD1. The receptor was isolated from a human donor who had recovered from COVID-19. CDR3: CASSLAWAAGGEKLFF. CDR3 coding DNA: TGTGCCAGCAGCTTAGCCTGGGCGGCAGGGGGAGAAAAACTGTTTTTT.